This TCR beta chain was identified in a study of T cells in localized non-small cell lung cancer. CDR3 length: 15 residues. Germline-derived CDR1 and CDR2 are GTSNPN and SVGIG (reference sequence). Unmatched junction bases numbered 6, after V lost 3 bases and J lost 0 bases. Libraries were prepared by immunoSEQ multiplex PCR; TCRdb keeps only in-frame clonotypes and omits some of them. The repertoire has about 35,000 clones, approximately 89% of them found once; the top ten carry 10% to 15%. As for this clone: Its target is unknown.

Study outcomes and limitations: Adjacent lung exhibited a median of about 50 among the 100 most abundant tumor clones. Since sequencing was restricted to only one region of the tumor, intratumor heterogeneity remains a possibility. Compared with tumor, uninvolved adjacent lung displayed greater T cell clonality, ranking highest overall. Longer overall survival accompanied higher blood T cell density.

The TCR was taken from a female donor older than 55 with stage II lung adenocarcinoma. Sequences were derived from peripheral blood mononuclear cells, sampled before any cancer treatment. The chain links TRBV30 to TRBJ2-3; 7 positions agree with TRBD1. The CDR3 DNA reads TGTGCCTGGAGCTACAGGGGCCTTAGCACAGATACGCAGTATTTT. Translation: CAWSYRGLSTDTQYF.